The 18 T cell receptor beta chains reported below all come from one sample, sequenced in a study of technical replicates of blood from a handful of donors. Measured with immunoSEQ multiplex PCR; TCRdb has only the in-frame clones, and not every one. The table includes tens of thousands of clones, roughly 94% detected once. The sequenced material came from T cells isolated from PBMCs. The receptors originated from a human donor in good health.

The chain links TRBV28 to TRBJ2-7, with D unclear. This CDR3 spans 14 amino acids. The V end lost 3 bases, the J end lost 2 bases, and 11 bases lay between the germline ends. CDR1 MDHEN and CDR2 SYDVKM come from the germline V gene. CDR3 DNA: TGTGCCAGCAGTTTCAGCAGGCTGACCTACGAGCAGTACTTC. Its translation: CASSFSRLTYEQYF.

The J gene is TRBJ1-2, the V gene TRBV10-2, with TRBD1 matching over 7 bases. The V segment lost 0 bases and the J segment 9 bases; nucleotides outside the gene matches: 7. CDR3 length: 14 amino acids. From germline, CDR1 is WSHSY and CDR2 SAAADI. CDR3 region: CASSESGTAGRYTF. The CDR3, as DNA: TGCGCCAGCAGTGAGTCTGGGACAGCCGGGCGCTACACCTTC.

The chain is built from TRBV11-2 and TRBJ2-1; 10 bases line up with TRBD1. The germline CDR1 and CDR2 sequences are SGHAT and FQNNGV. The junction had 4 bases not matched to a gene; V was cut back by 4 bases and J by 4 bases. This CDR3 has 15 amino acids. CDR3 residues: CASSSRDRGYNEQFF. For the CDR3, the DNA is TGTGCCAGCAGCTCCCGGGACAGGGGATACAATGAGCAGTTCTTC. The whole variable domain, filled in from reference TRBV11-2 and TRBJ2-1, reads EAGVAQSPRYKIIEKRQSVAFWCNPISGHATLYWYQQILGQGPKLLIQFQNNGVVDDSQLPKDRFSAERLKGVDSTLKIQPAKLEDSAVYLCASSSRDRGYNEQFFGPGTRLTVL.

The V gene is TRBV2, the J gene TRBJ1-1; no firm D call. Germline assignment: CDR1 SNHLY and CDR2 FYNNEI. Trimming removed 6 bases from V and 7 bases from J, with 6 bases in between. The CDR3 loop spans 10 amino acids. The CDR3 nucleotides read TGTGCCAGCAGGTCTAGTGAAGCTTTCTTT. It specifies CASRSSEAFF. Complete variable domain (other parts from reference TRBV2 and TRBJ1-1): EPEVTQTPSHQVTQMGQEVILRCVPISNHLYFYWYRQILGQKVEFLVSFYNNEISEKSEIFDDQFSVERPDGSNFTLKIRSTKLEDSAMYFCASRSSEAFFGQGTRLTVV.

This chain uses TRBV9 with TRBJ1-3; no reliable D call. The CDR3 spans 17 residues. Trimming shortened V by 0 bases and J by 0 bases, and 13 bases separated the two germline ends. CDR1 SGDLS and CDR2 YYNGEE come from the germline V gene. The CDR3 loop is CASSVVAGLHSGNTIYF. The DNA of the CDR3 is TGTGCCAGCAGCGTAGTAGCCGGACTCCACTCTGGAAACACCATATATTTT.

This chain uses TRBV4-3 with TRBJ2-7, with 8 bases fitting TRBD2. The CDR3 length is 16 residues. The J segment lost 7 bases and the V segment lost 0 bases, leaving 11 bases of the junction unmatched. Germline V gene sequence: CDR1 LGHNA, CDR2 YSLEER. In DNA, the CDR3 is TGCGCCAGCAGCCAAGAAAGGCGGGAGGCCCGACGGGAGCAGTACTTC. As protein: CASSQERREARREQYF.

V and J are TRBV7-9 and TRBJ2-7, with D tentatively TRBD1 (5 bases). The CDR3 is made up of 14 amino acids. Trimming removed 3 bases from V and 2 bases from J, with 11 bases in between. The V gene's germline CDR1 is SEHNR and CDR2 FQNEAQ (reference sequence). The CDR3 sequence: CASSFEDITYEQYF. The DNA for the CDR3 is TGTGCCAGCAGCTTTGAGGACATTACCTACGAGCAGTACTTC.

The chain has TRBV9 and TRBJ2-7; tentatively, D is TRBD1 (6 bases). Trimming cost V 3 bases and J 7 bases, with 14 bases left between them. CDR3 length: 13 amino acids. Per germline, CDR1 SGDLS and CDR2 YYNGEE. Here the CDR3 DNA reads TGTGCCAGCAGCGGAGCCAGGGGCTGGGAGCAGTACTTC. Translation: CASSGARGWEQYF.

The CDR3, as DNA: TGCGCCAGCAGCTTGGCAGGGGGCCAGGAAAAACTGTTTTTT. Its protein is CASSLAGGQEKLFF. The rearrangement joins TRBV5-1 to TRBJ1-4; TRBD1 aligns across 8 bases. Germline values: CDR1 SGHRS, CDR2 YFSETQ. The CDR3 extends over 14 amino acids. Trimming took 0 bases from V and 8 from J; bases not matched to a gene: 3.

The V call is TRBV5-6, the J call TRBJ1-1, with a possible D match to TRBD1 (6 bases). Trimming left V 0 bases short and J 0 bases short, with 12 bases between. Germline CDR1 and CDR2: SGHDT and YYEEEE. The CDR3 is 16 amino acids. The CDR3 protein is CASSLGGGMVNTEAFF. The CDR3 DNA reads TGTGCCAGCAGCTTGGGGGGGGGCATGGTGAACACTGAAGCTTTCTTT. Variable domain in full (rest from reference TRBV5-6 and TRBJ1-1): DAGVTQSPTHLIKTRGQQVTLRCSPKSGHDTVSWYQQALGQGPQFIFQYYEEEERQRGNFPDRFSGHQFPNYSSELNVNALLLGDSALYLCASSLGGGMVNTEAFFGQGTRLTVV.

The V gene is TRBV2, the J gene TRBJ2-5; 13 bases agree with TRBD2. With 5 bases clipped from V and 5 bases from J, the junction kept 5 bases outside the gene matches. The germline V gene has CDR1 SNHLY and CDR2 FYNNEI. This CDR3 has 15 residues. As DNA, the CDR3 is TGTGCCAGCAGTCGAGGACTAGCGGGAGATGAGACCCAGTACTTC. Translating gives CASSRGLAGDETQYF.

The CDR3 DNA sequence: TGTGCCAGCAGCTTGGCCAGCGGGAGGCCGGGGGATGAGCAGTTCTTC. It specifies CASSLASGRPGDEQFF. The gene calls are TRBV7-2 and TRBJ2-1; the match to TRBD2 covers 9 bases. This CDR3 is built from 16 residues. V dropped 3 bases and J dropped 8; count of bases not matched to a gene: 11. Looked up from germline, CDR1 is SGHTA and CDR2 is FQGNSA.

This chain connects TRBV28 to TRBJ2-2; TRBD2 agrees at 9 bases. J lost 5 bases, V lost 5 bases, and 6 bases had no gene match. Germline lookup yields CDR1 MDHEN and CDR2 SYDVKM. This CDR3 has 15 amino acids. The CDR3 region has the DNA TGTGCCAGCAGTGGGACTAGCAGTGTAACCGGGGAGCTGTTTTTT. Amino acids: CASSGTSSVTGELFF. Filled out from reference TRBV28 and TRBJ2-2, the complete variable domain reads DVKVTQSSRYLVKRTGEKVFLECVQDMDHENMFWYRQDPGLGLRLIYFSYDVKMKEKGDIPEGYSVSREKKERFSLILESASTNQTSMYLCASSGTSSVTGELFFGEGSRLTVL.

The rearrangement uses TRBV6-1 and TRBJ1-2; 7 nucleotides match TRBD1. With V trimmed by 1 base and J by 6 bases, 2 bases remained unmatched. The CDR3 runs 13 residues. In germline, CDR1 is MNHNS, CDR2 SASEGT. CDR3 DNA sequence: TGTGCCAGCAGTGAAGTTCAGGGGGATGGCTACACCTTC. It codes for CASSEVQGDGYTF.

This chain links TRBV5-4 with TRBJ1-1; unclear D gene. CDR1 is SGHNT, CDR2 YYREEE, per germline (reference sequence). Trimming pared 0 bases from V and 7 bases from J, leaving 19 bases between. CDR3 length: 16 amino acids. CDR3 DNA sequence: TGTGCCAGCAGCTTGGACCGTACGGGGATCCGAGGTGAAGCTTTCTTT. Translated, it gives CASSLDRTGIRGEAFF.

The V call is TRBV5-1, the J call TRBJ2-7; tentative D call: TRBD1 (8 bases). Germline V CDR1 and CDR2: SGHRS, YFSETQ. The CDR3 covers 19 residues. Trimming left V 3 bases short and J 2 bases short, with 27 bases between. The CDR3 loop reads CASSSSREEWDRRTYEQYF. The CDR3 DNA reads TGCGCCAGCAGCTCCAGCCGGGAGGAGTGGGACAGGCGCACCTACGAGCAGTACTTC.

The CDR3 region has the DNA TGTGCCAGCAGCCCATACTCAGGGTTAGGAAACACCATATATTTT. Protein product: CASSPYSGLGNTIYF. The chain has TRBV9 and TRBJ1-3, with D perhaps matching TRBD1 (5 bases). Trimming shortened V by 4 bases and J by 4 bases, and 15 bases separated the two germline ends. CDR1 and CDR2 from the germline V gene are SGDLS and YYNGEE. The CDR3 extends over 15 amino acids.

The rearrangement links TRBV20-1 to TRBJ2-7; D is unresolved. Germline CDR1 is DFQATT and CDR2 is SNEGSKA (reference sequence). The CDR3 loop spans 10 amino acids. Trimming pared 6 bases from V and 5 bases from J, leaving 8 bases between. CDR3 sequence (DNA): TGCAGTGCCCCAGATGACGAGCAGTACTTC. Its translation is CSAPDDEQYF.